One sample yielded the 30 T cell receptor beta chains listed below, sequenced in a study of blood T cell repertoires in COVID-19. Clones were sequenced by immunoSEQ multiplex PCR, and TCRdb holds only the in-frame ones, with some missing. The sample includes around 65,000 clones, roughly 93% seen only once; the top ten take approximately 1.5%. Sequencing used peripheral blood. The receptors were gathered from a human donor in a cohort sampled during active COVID-19.

In regard to this clone: The junction departs from germline at one end; a sequencing error may be responsible. This chain links TRBV5-6 with TRBJ2-1; D perhaps matches TRBD1 (6 bases). The CDR3 length is 19 residues. Germline V gene lookup returns CDR1 SGHDT and CDR2 YYEEEE. The CDR3 nucleotides read TGTGCCAGCAGCACTCGACAGGAGGCTATTCTTTCCTCCGACAATGAGCAGTTCTTC. Protein: CASSTRQEAILSSDNEQFF.

The chain joins TRBV6-4 to TRBJ2-1; 7 positions match TRBD2. V dropped 8 bases and J dropped 0; count of bases not matched to a gene: 13. Germline V CDR1 and CDR2: MRHNA, SNTAGT. The CDR3 is 17 amino acids. The CDR3 DNA reads as TGTGCCAGCGGGTTCCCTCCGCGCGGGAGCTCCTACAATGAGCAGTTCTTC. This encodes CASGFPPRGSSYNEQFF.

This chain connects TRBV9 to TRBJ1-3; D call uncertain. V was pared by 3 bases and J by 4 bases, with 14 bases between. The CDR3 loop spans 15 amino acids. The germline gives CDR1 SGDLS, CDR2 YYNGEE. The CDR3 DNA follows: TGTGCCAGCAGCGCAGGTCCGGTTATGGGAAACACCATATATTTT. Protein: CASSAGPVMGNTIYF.

The CDR3 DNA is TGTGCCAGCAGCTTGGAGACGGGTGAGCAGTTCTTC. It yields the protein CASSLETGEQFF. The chain is built from TRBV5-4 and TRBJ2-1, with unresolved D. Germline-derived CDR1 and CDR2 are SGHNT and YYREEE (reference sequence). CDR3 length: 12 residues. The ends were cut back, 0 bases at V and 9 bases at J, with 7 bases in the middle.

The V call is TRBV5-1, the J call TRBJ2-1; D possibly corresponds to TRBD2 (6 bases). Trimming cost V 0 bases and J 1 base, with 11 bases left between them. The germline CDR1 and CDR2 sequences are SGHRS and YFSETQ. The CDR3 consists of 16 residues. The DNA of the CDR3 is TGCGCCAGCAGCTTGGAACAGGCGGGGTCCTACAATGAGCAGTTCTTC. Translated: CASSLEQAGSYNEQFF.

The J gene is TRBJ2-1, the V gene TRBV9; 14 bases fit TRBD2. V dropped 0 bases and J dropped 15; count of bases not matched to a gene: 5. The CDR3 totals 14 residues. Germline CDR1 SGDLS, CDR2 YYNGEE. The CDR3, as DNA: TGTGCCAGCAGCGTAGCGACTAGCGGGAGGGGGGTGTTCTTC. As protein: CASSVATSGRGVFF. The complete variable domain, with remaining parts taken from reference TRBV9 and TRBJ2-1, reads DSGVTQTPKHLITATGQRVTLRCSPRSGDLSVYWYQQSLDQGLQFLIQYYNGEERAKGNILERFSAQQFPDLHSELNLSSLELGDSALYFCASSVATSGRGVFFGPGTRLTVL.

This chain joins TRBV24-1 and TRBJ1-2; possible D gene TRBD1, 6 bases. Trimming stripped 3 bases from V and 7 bases from J, with 14 bases between. Germline loops: CDR1 KGHDR, CDR2 SFDVKD. The CDR3 spans 14 residues. CDR3 bases: TGTGCCACCAGTGATCCTGGACAGATCCCTGGCTACACCTTC. As protein: CATSDPGQIPGYTF.

The chain employs TRBV7-9 and TRBJ1-1; TRBD1 agrees at 7 bases. V lost 5 bases to trimming and J lost 5 bases; unmatched junction nucleotides: 11. Germline V lookup: CDR1 SEHNR, CDR2 FQNEAQ (reference sequence). The CDR3 covers 15 residues. CDR3: CASSHPGTDRTEAFF. In DNA form, the CDR3 reads TGTGCCAGCAGCCACCCGGGGACAGACCGTACTGAAGCTTTCTTT.

Written as DNA, the CDR3 is TGTGCCAGCAGCTTAGCCTCCACGGAGAATGAGCAGTTCTTC. Translated, it gives CASSLASTENEQFF. This chain joins TRBV7-9 and TRBJ2-1; D unresolved. CDR3 length: 14 residues. Trimming removed 0 bases from V and 7 bases from J, with 10 bases in between. Germline CDR1 SEHNR, CDR2 FQNEAQ (reference sequence).

The chain has TRBV11-2 and TRBJ1-5; no clear D. Germline V gives CDR1 SGHAT, CDR2 FQNNGV. The CDR3 sequence is 14 residues long. The germline V and J ends were trimmed by 4 bases and 4 bases, with 11 bases remaining between them. CDR3 residues: CASSSGNWNQPQHF. The CDR3 bases are TGTGCCAGCAGCTCGGGGAACTGGAATCAGCCCCAGCATTTT. The whole variable domain, filled in from reference TRBV11-2 and TRBJ1-5, reads EAGVAQSPRYKIIEKRQSVAFWCNPISGHATLYWYQQILGQGPKLLIQFQNNGVVDDSQLPKDRFSAERLKGVDSTLKIQPAKLEDSAVYLCASSSGNWNQPQHFGDGTRLSIL.

This rearrangement joins TRBV29-1 to TRBJ2-3; tentative D call: TRBD1 (5 bases). This CDR3 is 18 amino acids long. V dropped 0 bases and J dropped 3 bases, with 22 bases sitting between them. Germline CDR1 and CDR2: SQVTM and ANQGSEA. In nucleotides, the CDR3 is TGCAGCGTTGAAGATCTAAAAGAACAGGCCCTCTGGACAGATACGCAGTATTTT. It specifies CSVEDLKEQALWTDTQYF.

This chain joins TRBV18 and TRBJ2-5, with 7 positions matching TRBD1. CDR3 length: 14 residues. Trimming removed 3 bases from V and 2 bases from J; junction bases left unmatched: 3. CDR1 is KGHSH and CDR2 is LQKENI in the germline V gene. The CDR3 nucleotides are TGTGCCAGCTCACCCTCGGGACAGCAAGAGACCCAGTACTTC. It yields the protein CASSPSGQQETQYF.

V is TRBV2 and J is TRBJ1-5, with D possibly matching TRBD1 (5 bases). Germline loops: CDR1 SNHLY, CDR2 FYNNEI. Trimming shortened V by 3 bases and J by 6 bases, and 9 bases separated the two germline ends. The CDR3 totals 13 residues. This CDR3 is CASSDPGVQPQHF. The CDR3 nucleotides read TGTGCCAGCAGTGACCCGGGGGTTCAGCCCCAGCATTTT. Full variable domain (rest looked up from reference TRBV2 and TRBJ1-5): EPEVTQTPSHQVTQMGQEVILRCVPISNHLYFYWYRQILGQKVEFLVSFYNNEISEKSEIFDDQFSVERPDGSNFTLKIRSTKLEDSAMYFCASSDPGVQPQHFGDGTRLSIL.

The chain combines TRBV7-2 with TRBJ2-3; weak D call: TRBD1 (6 bases). Germline CDR1 reads SGHTA; CDR2 reads FQGNSA. The CDR3 is 17 residues long. V was pared by 4 bases and J by 6 bases, with 23 bases between. The CDR3 sequence: CASSSSPIGYDRDTQYF. As DNA, the CDR3 is TGTGCCAGCAGCTCGAGTCCCATTGGGTACGACAGGGATACGCAGTATTTT. Based on the CDR3 plus reference TRBV7-2 and TRBJ2-3, the full variable domain is GAGVSQSPSNKVTEKGKDVELRCDPISGHTALYWYRQSLGQGLEFLIYFQGNSAPDKSGLPSDRFSAERTGGSVSTLTIQRTQQEDSAVYLCASSSSPIGYDRDTQYFGPGTRLTVL.

V and J are TRBV11-2 and TRBJ1-1, with 8 bases identical to TRBD1. Trimming at V came to 4 bases and at J to 5 bases, leaving 9 bases not matched to a gene. From germline, CDR1 is SGHAT and CDR2 FQNNGV. The CDR3 runs to 15 residues. CDR3 nucleotide sequence: TGTGCCAGCAGCTCCCCCCCCGACAGGGGAACTGAAGCTTTCTTT. This sequence encodes CASSSPPDRGTEAFF.

The chain employs TRBV5-1 and TRBJ1-2, with D maybe TRBD1 (6 bases). V dropped 3 bases and J dropped 4 bases, with 13 bases sitting between them. CDR3 length equals 14 residues. Germline CDR1 is SGHRS and CDR2 is YFSETQ. The CDR3 bases are TGCGCCAGCAGCTCGCGTACAGGGTTCTATGGCTACACCTTC. Translating it yields CASSSRTGFYGYTF. Using reference TRBV5-1 and TRBJ1-2 for the parts outside the CDR3, the full variable domain is KAGVTQTPRYLIKTRGQQVTLSCSPISGHRSVSWYQQTPGQGLQFLFEYFSETQRNKGNFPGRFSGRQFSNSRSEMNVSTLELGDSALYLCASSSRTGFYGYTFGSGTRLTVV.

V is TRBV15 and J is TRBJ1-1; the D gene is possibly TRBD1 (5 bases). Germline CDR1 LNHNV, CDR2 YYDKDF (reference sequence). The CDR3 consists of 15 residues. V was cut by 0 bases and J by 2 bases, with 10 bases left in between. In nucleotides, the CDR3 is TGTGCCACCAGCAGAGATAAAGGGGTTAACACTGAAGCTTTCTTT. Translation: CATSRDKGVNTEAFF.

V is TRBV19 and J is TRBJ2-1; D ambiguous. Between the trimmed V and J ends, which lost 0 bases and 2 bases, there was a span of 8 bases. The length of the CDR3 is 15 residues. Germline V gene sequence: CDR1 LNHDA, CDR2 SQIVND (reference sequence). CDR3 loop: CASSIDTFPYNEQFF. CDR3 DNA sequence: TGTGCCAGTAGTATAGACACTTTCCCCTACAATGAGCAGTTCTTC.

The V and J genes are TRBV14 and TRBJ1-3; D not certain. Trimming removed 4 bases at V and 4 bases at J, with 11 bases between. This CDR3 has 14 residues. Looked up from germline, CDR1 is SGHDN and CDR2 is FVKESK. The CDR3 coding sequence is TGTGCCAGCAGCCGACTTCAAATCGGAAACACCATATATTTT. Its translation is CASSRLQIGNTIYF.

This chain joins TRBV7-9 and TRBJ1-1; D is ambiguous. There are 16 residues in the CDR3. The V and J ends lost 2 bases and 1 base respectively, with 14 bases between them. Germline V gene sequence: CDR1 SEHNR, CDR2 FQNEAQ (reference sequence). DNA of the CDR3: TGTGCCAGCAGCTTAAGGTCGGGATTACCGAACACTGAAGCTTTCTTT. As protein: CASSLRSGLPNTEAFF. The entire variable domain, with the rest obtained from reference TRBV7-9 and TRBJ1-1, is as follows: DTGVSQNPRHKITKRGQNVTFRCDPISEHNRLYWYRQTLGQGPEFLTYFQNEAQLEKSRLLSDRFSAERPKGSFSTLEIQRTEQGDSAMYLCASSLRSGLPNTEAFFGQGTRLTVV.

This chain connects TRBV18 to TRBJ2-1; TRBD2 matches at 11 bases. The germline gives CDR1 KGHSH, CDR2 LQKENI. The CDR3 is 18 amino acids. V was clipped by 0 bases and J by 6 bases; unmatched bases: 10. CDR3 coding DNA: TGTGCCAGCTCACCACCGGTTCCGACTAGCGGGACCCTCAATGAGCAGTTCTTC. Translating it yields CASSPPVPTSGTLNEQFF.

The V and J genes are TRBV4-2 and TRBJ2-5, with 12 bases lining up with TRBD2. Germline CDR1 and CDR2: LGHNA and YNFKEQ. The V segment lost 0 bases and the J segment 3 bases; nucleotides outside the gene matches: 5. This CDR3 is 17 amino acids long. The CDR3: CASSQDLAGGPKETQYF. Here the CDR3 DNA reads TGTGCCAGCAGCCAAGATCTAGCGGGAGGGCCAAAAGAGACCCAGTACTTC.

The chain couples TRBV12-5 to TRBJ2-5, with D perhaps matching TRBD1 (6 bases). Germline CDR1 is LGHNT and CDR2 is FRNRAP. The CDR3 length is 14 residues. The V end lost 6 bases, the J end lost 5 bases, and 16 bases lay between the germline ends. For the CDR3, the DNA is TGTGCTAGTGGCATCGGGACAAGTAGGGAGACCCAGTACTTC. Protein: CASGIGTSRETQYF.

J is TRBJ2-2 and V is TRBV2; D is perhaps TRBD1 (5 bases). Germline V lookup: CDR1 SNHLY, CDR2 FYNNEI. The V and J ends lost 8 bases and 6 bases respectively, with 13 bases between them. This CDR3 comprises 13 residues. CDR3 nucleotide sequence: TGTGCCAGCCGGGTCGTAGGGGCCGGGGAGCTGTTTTTT. This translates into CASRVVGAGELFF.

CDR3 DNA: TGTGCCAGCAGCTCCAGGTCCCTAGCAGGCCGCACCGGGGAGCTGTTTTTT. Translated, it gives CASSSRSLAGRTGELFF. The rearrangement links TRBV11-3 to TRBJ2-2, with D tentatively TRBD2 (5 bases). The CDR3 spans 17 residues. Germline V gives CDR1 SGHNT, CDR2 YENEEA. V lost 4 bases, J lost 4 bases, and 19 bases lay in between.

The chain carries TRBV27 and TRBJ2-7; 7 positions agree with TRBD2. CDR1 and CDR2 (germline): MNHEY, SMNVEV (reference sequence). Germline trimming cut 3 bases from V and 1 base from J; bases unmatched to any gene: 6. CDR3 size: 15 residues. This CDR3 reads CASSFIAGASYEQYF. DNA for the CDR3: TGTGCCAGCAGTTTCATCGCGGGAGCGTCCTACGAGCAGTACTTC.

The genes are TRBV5-1 and TRBJ2-1; 10 bases align to TRBD2. CDR3 length equals 15 residues. CDR1 and CDR2 from the germline V gene are SGHRS and YFSETQ. V trimming: 4 bases; J trimming: 7 bases; junction bases outside the gene matches: 8. CDR3 DNA sequence: TGCGCCAGCAGCCGAACTAGCGGGAAGACGAATGAGCAGTTCTTC. The encoded protein is CASSRTSGKTNEQFF.

This chain joins TRBV7-2 and TRBJ1-2; TRBD1 might be the D (6 bases). The germline V and J ends were trimmed by 5 bases and 1 base, with 14 bases remaining between them. The germline V gene encodes CDR1 SGHTA and CDR2 FQGNSA. The CDR3 runs to 15 residues. The CDR3 protein is CASSGRGGDNYGYTF. CDR3 DNA sequence: TGTGCCAGCAGCGGGAGAGGGGGAGATAACTATGGCTACACCTTC.

The genes are TRBV4-2 and TRBJ2-1; D is uncertain. The V end was cut by 4 bases, the J end by 4 bases, with 11 bases between. Germline V gene sequence: CDR1 LGHNA, CDR2 YNFKEQ. This CDR3 comprises 14 residues. The CDR3 bases are TGTGCCAGCAGCCGTAGAACTGAATACAATGAGCAGTTCTTC. Encoded protein: CASSRRTEYNEQFF.

The chain joins TRBV6-2 or TRBV6-3 to TRBJ2-7; TRBD1 matches 8 bases. This CDR3 comprises 15 residues. The J segment lost 0 bases and the V segment lost 5 bases, leaving 6 bases of the junction unmatched. The germline CDR1 and CDR2 sequences are MNHEY and SVGEGT. This CDR3 reads CASSPGQGVSYEQYF. As DNA, the CDR3 is TGTGCCAGCAGTCCCGGACAGGGAGTCTCCTACGAGCAGTACTTC.